One sample yielded the 30 T cell receptor beta chains listed below, sequenced in a study of cytomegalovirus exposure and HLA in healthy donors. Amplification used 60 Vbeta primers and 13 Jbeta primers. The assay was immunoSEQ multiplex PCR, and TCRdb's table has in-frame clones only and misses some. The sample lists around 160,000 clones; about 74% were seen once. Source material: PBMCs. The receptors were sampled from a middle-aged man in good health and CMV-seropositive.

V is TRBV5-1 and J is TRBJ1-1, with 10 bases matching TRBD1. This CDR3 has 14 amino acids. Germline CDR1 reads SGHRS; CDR2 reads YFSETQ. J gave up 6 bases and V 4 bases, and 6 bases lay outside the gene matches. The CDR3 DNA is TGCGCCAGCAGCGTCCGGGACAGGGGCCCTGAAGCTTTCTTT. Residues: CASSVRDRGPEAFF.

This chain uses TRBV28 with TRBJ2-3, with TRBD2 matching over 8 bases. The CDR3 is 16 residues long. The germline CDR1 and CDR2 sequences are MDHEN and SYDVKM. Trimming removed 5 bases from V and 1 base from J; junction bases left unmatched: 8. The CDR3 bases are TGTGCCAGCAGTCCCGTGGGGCGGGAGGGCACAGATACGCAGTATTTT. This codes for CASSPVGREGTDTQYF.

J is TRBJ2-4 and V is TRBV2, with 8 bases that match TRBD2. From germline, CDR1 is SNHLY and CDR2 FYNNEI. The CDR3 runs to 15 residues. Unmatched junction bases numbered 6, after V lost 8 bases and J lost 0 bases. The CDR3 sequence: CASRGGPVAKNIQYF. The CDR3 nucleotides are TGTGCCAGCCGGGGGGGACCCGTAGCCAAAAACATTCAGTACTTC.

The V and J genes are TRBV12-5 and TRBJ2-3; D is undetermined. V lost 6 bases and J 6 bases, leaving 7 bases between the germline ends. The CDR3 extends over 11 amino acids. Germline CDR1 reads LGHNT; CDR2 reads FRNRAP. The CDR3 loop reads CASGPRDTQYF. DNA of the CDR3: TGTGCTAGTGGCCCGAGGGATACGCAGTATTTT.

This clone was seen a single time. The chain combines TRBV7-8 with TRBJ2-7; 13 bases are a match to TRBD2. The CDR3 contains 15 residues. The V segment lost 9 bases and the J segment 5 bases; nucleotides outside the gene matches: 10. Germline-derived CDR1 and CDR2 are SGHVS and FQNEAQ. The chain's CDR3 is CARSPGLAGVHEQYF. The CDR3 DNA reads as TGTGCCAGAAGCCCCGGACTAGCGGGAGTACACGAGCAGTACTTC.

The chain employs TRBV29-1 and TRBJ2-5; 8 nucleotides line up with TRBD1. J was trimmed by 5 bases and V by 1 base; bases with no gene match: 6. CDR1 is SQVTM, CDR2 ANQGSEA, per germline. CDR3 length: 14 amino acids. DNA for the CDR3: TGCAGCGTTGAAGCCCCGACAGGGGCGGAGACCCAGTACTTC. Its protein is CSVEAPTGAETQYF. The full variable domain, completed using reference TRBV29-1 and TRBJ2-5, is SAVISQKPSRDICQRGTSLTIQCQVDSQVTMMFWYRQQPGQSLTLIATANQGSEATYESGFVIDKFPISRPNLTFSTLTVSNMSPEDSSIYLCSVEAPTGAETQYFGPGTRLLVL.

The gene calls are TRBV27 and TRBJ2-6; D is uncertain. V was trimmed by 1 base and J by 3 bases, leaving 4 bases between them. This CDR3 contains 14 residues. Germline V gene sequence: CDR1 MNHEY, CDR2 SMNVEV (reference sequence). CDR3 in amino acids: CASSLYLGANVLTF. CDR3 nucleotides: TGTGCCAGCAGTTTATATCTTGGGGCCAACGTCCTGACTTTC.

The chain employs TRBV27 and TRBJ2-2, with a weak D call TRBD2 (6 bases). V lost 2 bases and J 5 bases, leaving 6 bases between the germline ends. Germline lookup yields CDR1 MNHEY and CDR2 SMNVEV (reference sequence). The CDR3 loop spans 13 amino acids. CDR3 amino acids: CASSLGRTGELFF. Written as DNA, the CDR3 is TGTGCCAGCAGTTTAGGGAGGACCGGGGAGCTGTTTTTT.

This clone has only one observation. It may be a read error: a sequence one base away is much more abundant. Within the sample, other DNA sequences also encode this same CDR3. CDR3 bases: TGTGCCAGCAGTCCGGACAGGAACTATGGCTACACCTTC. Amino acids: CASSPDRNYGYTF. V is TRBV7-3 and J is TRBJ1-2, with 7 positions matching TRBD1. The CDR3 is made up of 13 amino acids. The J segment lost 2 bases and the V segment lost 6 bases, leaving 3 bases of the junction unmatched. Germline CDR1 is SGHTA and CDR2 is FQGTGA.

The chain links TRBV19 to TRBJ2-1, with 8 bases that match TRBD2. The CDR3 totals 15 residues. Per the germline V gene, CDR1 is LNHDA and CDR2 is SQIVND (reference sequence). Trimming took 3 bases from V and 6 from J; bases not matched to a gene: 7. The CDR3 sequence: CASSISGRRGNEQFF. Here the CDR3 DNA reads TGTGCCAGTAGTATCAGCGGGAGAAGAGGCAATGAGCAGTTCTTC.

This clone was detected a few times. The chain recombines TRBV4-3 with TRBJ1-2; no reliable D call. The CDR3 extends over 15 amino acids. Trimming shortened V by 4 bases and J by 4 bases, and 16 bases separated the two germline ends. Germline V gene data show CDR1 as LGHNA and CDR2 as YSLEER. The CDR3 reads CASSPTPTAGYGYTF. The CDR3 bases are TGCGCCAGCAGCCCAACTCCCACAGCGGGCTATGGCTACACCTTC.

The gene calls are TRBV5-1 and TRBJ2-7; a possible D gene is TRBD2 (5 bases). Germline CDR1 SGHRS, CDR2 YFSETQ. The CDR3 is made up of 15 amino acids. V was cut by 0 bases and J by 5 bases, with 15 bases left in between. DNA of the CDR3: TGCGCCAGCAGCTTGGCGGGGTTGGAGGTCGACGAGCAGTACTTC. Amino acids: CASSLAGLEVDEQYF.

The gene calls are TRBV2 and TRBJ1-5, with a tentative D call TRBD1 (6 bases). The germline CDR1 and CDR2 sequences are SNHLY and FYNNEI. The CDR3 spans 14 residues. V lost 5 bases and J 7 bases, leaving 15 bases between the germline ends. The CDR3 region is CASSYEGVGQPQHF. The DNA of the CDR3 is TGTGCCAGCAGTTACGAGGGGGTAGGGCAGCCCCAGCATTTT.

The chain is built from TRBV28 and TRBJ2-2; perhaps TRBD1 as D (6 bases). Germline V gene lookup returns CDR1 MDHEN and CDR2 SYDVKM. CDR3 size: 16 residues. The V gene lost 5 bases and the J gene lost 7 bases, with 20 bases spanning the gap. The CDR3 DNA reads as TGTGCCAGCAGTGAAGGACAGCTAGGAGGTATCGGGGAGCTGTTTTTT. Protein product: CASSEGQLGGIGELFF.

The V and J genes are TRBV29-1 and TRBJ2-2; D gene uncertain. In germline, CDR1 is SQVTM, CDR2 ANQGSEA. This CDR3 has 12 amino acids. Trimming pared 8 bases from V and 0 bases from J, leaving 7 bases between. The CDR3 sequence is CSHTTNTGELFF. The CDR3 region has the DNA TGCAGCCACACAACGAACACCGGGGAGCTGTTTTTT.

The chain employs TRBV18 and TRBJ2-7, with D perhaps TRBD1 (6 bases). Trimming cost V 2 bases and J 0 bases, with 23 bases left between them. This CDR3 region has 19 residues. Looked up from germline, CDR1 is KGHSH and CDR2 is LQKENI. CDR3: CASSPNPLPRQGSSYEQYF. CDR3 DNA: TGTGCCAGCTCACCAAACCCACTACCTCGGCAGGGGAGCTCCTACGAGCAGTACTTC.

This clone has just one count. The gene calls are TRBV6-1 and TRBJ2-7; TRBD1 aligns across 10 bases. This CDR3 has 15 amino acids. V trimming: 8 bases; J trimming: 4 bases; junction bases outside the gene matches: 11. From germline, CDR1 is MNHNS and CDR2 SASEGT. The CDR3 sequence is CASYRDRGYLYEQYF. The CDR3 DNA is TGTGCCAGCTACCGGGACAGGGGATATTTGTACGAGCAGTACTTC.

This clone has more than one count but fewer than ten. This chain uses TRBV6-5 with TRBJ2-3; 10 bases match TRBD2. The CDR3 loop spans 15 amino acids. V trimming: 6 bases; J trimming: 10 bases; junction bases outside the gene matches: 13. Germline lookup yields CDR1 MNHEY and CDR2 SVGAGI. CDR3: CASSPGASGRGAQYF. The CDR3 DNA reads as TGTGCCAGCAGCCCTGGGGCTAGCGGGAGAGGAGCGCAGTATTTT.

The V gene is TRBV20-1, the J gene TRBJ1-4, with D possibly being TRBD1 (5 bases). The CDR3 consists of 11 residues. Germline V gene lookup returns CDR1 DFQATT and CDR2 SNEGSKA (reference sequence). V lost 6 bases and J 17 bases, leaving 19 bases between the germline ends. The CDR3 DNA reads TGCAGTGCCCCCAAGGGGTCCCGACCCTTTTTT. Translated, it gives CSAPKGSRPFF.

The chain recombines TRBV6-5 with TRBJ1-6, with no clear D. V lost 5 bases and J 10 bases, leaving 12 bases between the germline ends. The length of the CDR3 is 13 residues. Germline CDR1 reads MNHEY; CDR2 reads SVGAGI. CDR3 DNA: TGTGCCAGCAGTCGAGGGTCGAACTCACCCCTCCACTTT. Amino acids: CASSRGSNSPLHF.

The genes are TRBV7-9 and TRBJ2-5; 7 nucleotides align to TRBD1. The CDR3 has 15 amino acids. The V gene end was trimmed by 1 base and the J gene end by 4 bases; junction bases not matched to a gene: 6. The germline gives CDR1 SEHNR, CDR2 FQNEAQ (reference sequence). The chain's CDR3 is CASSLDQGVRETQYF. DNA for the CDR3: TGTGCCAGCAGCTTAGATCAGGGGGTCAGAGAGACCCAGTACTTC. The whole variable domain, remainder taken from reference TRBV7-9 and TRBJ2-5, is DTGVSQNPRHKITKRGQNVTFRCDPISEHNRLYWYRQTLGQGPEFLTYFQNEAQLEKSRLLSDRFSAERPKGSFSTLEIQRTEQGDSAMYLCASSLDQGVRETQYFGPGTRLLVL.

CDR3 amino acids: CASSIGAGVYVQPQHF. The CDR3 region has the DNA TGTGCCAGTAGTATAGGGGCAGGGGTTTACGTTCAGCCCCAGCATTTT. The chain has TRBV19 and TRBJ1-5; a possible D gene is TRBD1 (6 bases). Deletions cut 1 base from V and 6 bases from J, with 16 bases between. Germline V gene lookup returns CDR1 LNHDA and CDR2 SQIVND (reference sequence). The CDR3 length is 16 residues.

This clone appeared a few times. The genes are TRBV7-3 and TRBJ2-1, with D perhaps TRBD1 (7 bases). Per germline, CDR1 SGHTA and CDR2 FQGTGA. The CDR3 runs to 14 residues. V lost 6 bases and J lost 10, with 19 bases in between. This chain's CDR3 is CASSPPGGSGEQFF. The CDR3 DNA reads as TGTGCCAGCAGTCCCCCAGGGGGGTCTGGGGAGCAGTTCTTC.

This chain uses TRBV19 with TRBJ2-1, with TRBD2 matching over 7 bases. Germline values: CDR1 LNHDA, CDR2 SQIVND (reference sequence). This CDR3 has 15 amino acids. V lost 2 bases and J lost 6; bases outside the gene matches: 7. The CDR3 DNA is TGTGCCAGTAGTATATATAGCGGGCCTTTCAATGAGCAGTTCTTC. Translated: CASSIYSGPFNEQFF.

The rearrangement uses TRBV30 and TRBJ2-5; TRBD1 might be the D (7 bases). The CDR3 length is 12 residues. Trimming pared 5 bases from V and 4 bases from J, leaving 11 bases between. The germline CDR1 and CDR2 sequences are GTSNPN and SVGIG (reference sequence). DNA for the CDR3: TGTGCCTGGGGAGGGGGCGCAGAGACCCAGTACTTC. Translating it yields CAWGGGAETQYF.

The V call is TRBV11-3, the J call TRBJ1-1; TRBD1 matches 7 bases. Germline CDR1 SGHNT, CDR2 YENEEA. The length of the CDR3 is 14 residues. The trim removed 7 bases at V and 0 bases at J, leaving 5 bases unmatched. The CDR3 reads CASMQGQLNTEAFF. The CDR3 coding sequence is TGTGCCAGCATGCAGGGACAGCTGAACACTGAAGCTTTCTTT.

This clone came up a few times. Written as DNA, the CDR3 is TGTGCCAGCAGCCCGGGACAGGTTGGCTACACCTTC. This sequence encodes CASSPGQVGYTF. This chain links TRBV11-2 with TRBJ1-2, with 8 bases identical to TRBD1. CDR1 and CDR2 (germline): SGHAT, FQNNGV. Trimming cost V 5 bases and J 7 bases; bases outside gene matches: 3. The length of the CDR3 is 12 residues. Variable domain in full (rest from reference TRBV11-2 and TRBJ1-2): EAGVAQSPRYKIIEKRQSVAFWCNPISGHATLYWYQQILGQGPKLLIQFQNNGVVDDSQLPKDRFSAERLKGVDSTLKIQPAKLEDSAVYLCASSPGQVGYTFGSGTRLTVV.

The rearrangement joins TRBV5-1 to TRBJ1-2; no clear D. The CDR3 is 12 amino acids. Trimming shortened V by 4 bases and J by 6 bases, and 10 bases separated the two germline ends. Per germline, CDR1 SGHRS and CDR2 YFSETQ. The chain's CDR3 is CASSPDTDGYTF. For the CDR3, the DNA is TGCGCCAGCAGCCCCGACACGGATGGCTACACCTTC. The full variable domain, its missing parts supplied by reference TRBV5-1 and TRBJ1-2, is KAGVTQTPRYLIKTRGQQVTLSCSPISGHRSVSWYQQTPGQGLQFLFEYFSETQRNKGNFPGRFSGRQFSNSRSEMNVSTLELGDSALYLCASSPDTDGYTFGSGTRLTVV.

This chain connects TRBV19 to TRBJ2-7; D not resolved. The CDR3 consists of 13 residues. The V gene's germline CDR1 is LNHDA and CDR2 SQIVND (reference sequence). V was cut by 3 bases and J by 4 bases, with 10 bases left in between. CDR3 nucleotides: TGTGCCAGTAGTATCATCCGACTTTACGAGCAGTACTTC. The encoded protein is CASSIIRLYEQYF.

The chain combines TRBV20-1 with TRBJ2-1; D remains ambiguous. The V gene's germline CDR1 is DFQATT and CDR2 SNEGSKA (reference sequence). Trimming cost V 3 bases and J 6 bases, with 6 bases left between them. The CDR3 loop spans 11 amino acids. The chain's CDR3 is CSARRSNEQFF. CDR3 in DNA: TGCAGTGCTAGGAGGAGCAATGAGCAGTTCTTC.